This T cell receptor beta chain derives from a study of siplizumab effects on memory and regulatory T cells. Assayed TCR templates numbered 85,000 to 100,000 for each sample. The data were produced by immunoSEQ multiplex PCR, yet TCRdb's version contains in-frame clones alone and is incomplete. Of about 82,000 clones in the sample, roughly 86% are singletons; the top ten hold around 1.6%. Trimming removed 5 bases from V and 6 bases from J; junction bases left unmatched: 8. This CDR3 region has 14 residues. The germline V gene has CDR1 SGHTA and CDR2 FQGNSA. What was sequenced was Tregs sorted from blood. This sequence originates from a human donor in good health. This chain connects TRBV7-2 to TRBJ2-5, with 8 bases that match TRBD2. The CDR3 DNA sequence: TGTGCCAGCAGCCCACGGGGGGGGCCCCAGACCCAGTACTTC. It translates to CASSPRGGPQTQYF.